This passage covers 14 T cell receptor beta chains from one sample sequenced in a study of blood T cells in healthy people across ages. The use of a sample-barcoded 5' primer and a J-beta primer mix characterized a second PCR of about 7 to 12 cycles. TCRdb redid the calling of the 5' RACE reads with MiXCR, one entry per CDR3 protein. The table shows more than 600,000 distinct CDR3 sequences, with 20% to 25% occurring only once. A further study also used this sample, focusing on T cells of mothers and their children.

Input material: blood. The receptors derive from a boy aged 5 to 17 in good health.

CDR3 sequence: CASSFGGRTEAFF. CDR3 sequence (DNA): TGTGCCAGCAGCTTTGGGGGGAGAACTGAAGCTTTCTTT. This chain connects TRBV7-2 to TRBJ1-1; TRBD1 is a possible D gene (5 bases). Germline V gene data show CDR1 as SGHTA and CDR2 as FQGNSA. CDR3 length: 13 amino acids. The V end was cut by 3 bases, the J end by 5 bases, with 10 bases between. Complete variable domain (other parts from reference TRBV7-2 and TRBJ1-1): GAGVSQSPSNKVTEKGKDVELRCDPISGHTALYWYRQSLGQGLEFLIYFQGNSAPDKSGLPSDRFSAERTGGSVSTLTIQRTQQEDSAVYLCASSFGGRTEAFFGQGTRLTVV.

This clonotype was recorded a few times. V usage is TRBV15 and J usage is TRBJ2-7; 11 bases line up with TRBD1. The CDR3 contains 14 residues. The V and J ends lost 9 bases and 7 bases, in that order; junction bases with no gene match: 11. Germline CDR1 is LNHNV and CDR2 is YYDKDF (reference sequence). CDR3 nucleotide sequence: TGTGCCACTACTCCGGGACAGGGGGTGAGGGAGCAGTACTTC. Its translation is CATTPGQGVREQYF.

The chain combines TRBV3-1 with TRBJ1-1; tentatively, D is TRBD1 (5 bases). The CDR3 has 14 amino acids. Trimming stripped 7 bases from V and 1 base from J, with 13 bases between. Germline V gives CDR1 LGHDT, CDR2 YNNKEL (reference sequence). The CDR3 spells CASNLRGQNTEAFF. The CDR3 bases are TGTGCCAGCAACCTTCGGGGCCAGAACACTGAAGCTTTCTTT.

The V gene is TRBV9, the J gene TRBJ1-2; D not certain. The germline CDR1 and CDR2 sequences are SGDLS and YYNGEE. There are 16 residues in the CDR3. Trimming shortened V by 2 bases and J by 5 bases, and 19 bases separated the two germline ends. Written as DNA, the CDR3 is TGTGCCAGCAGCGTTAGCTGGGCGACCCCGCCTTATGGCTACACCTTC. Translating it yields CASSVSWATPPYGYTF.

There are a few counts of this clonotype. The chain couples TRBV21-1 to TRBJ1-2; the D call in the table, TRBD1, was not verified against the DNA. TRBV21-1 is flagged as a pseudogene. The CDR3 length is 15 residues. Here the CDR3 reads CASSKTWGATYGYTF. The CDR3 DNA reads as TGTGCCAGCAGCAAAACGTGGGGGGCCACGTATGGCTACACCTTC.

This clonotype was counted at least ten times. This chain links TRBV28 with TRBJ2-5, with a weak D call TRBD1 (5 bases). The germline V gene encodes CDR1 MDHEN and CDR2 SYDVKM. The V end lost 7 bases, the J end lost 6 bases, and 21 bases lay between the germline ends. CDR3 length: 15 residues. In DNA form, the CDR3 reads TGTGCCAGCACTAAACAAGCTGGGGCTTCTCAGACCCAGTACTTC. Its translation: CASTKQAGASQTQYF.

Notes on this clonotype: A read error may account for a junction end that differs from germline. The chain employs TRBV9 and TRBJ1-1; 8 bases fit TRBD1. The CDR3 consists of 15 residues. The germline V gene has CDR1 SGDLS and CDR2 YYNGEE. The CDR3 spells CASSLDSSQGERKVF. CDR3 coding DNA: TGTGCCAGCAGCCTTGATTCTTCACAGGGGGAGAGGAAGGTCTTT.

Only a few counts were recorded for this clonotype. V gene TRBV28 combines with J gene TRBJ1-2, with no clear D. V lost 2 bases and J lost 9, with 13 bases in between. CDR3 length: 13 residues. CDR1 is MDHEN and CDR2 is SYDVKM in the germline V gene. CDR3 bases: TGTGCCAGCAGTTTAACTGACACCCTACGCTACACCTTC. It codes for CASSLTDTLRYTF.

This rearrangement joins TRBV28 to TRBJ2-1; weak D call: TRBD1 (6 bases). Gene TRBJ2-7 matches the end of the DNA better, so the J call may be wrong. The CDR3 sequence is 11 residues long. CDR1 MDHEN and CDR2 SYDVKM come from the germline V gene. Here the CDR3 reads CASSTTGLQYF. As DNA, the CDR3 is TGTGCCAGCAGCACCACAGGGTTACAGTACTTC.

V usage is TRBV3-1 and J usage is TRBJ2-5, with 11 nucleotides matching TRBD2. This CDR3 spans 20 amino acids. Germline values: CDR1 LGHDT, CDR2 YNNKEL (reference sequence). V lost 1 base to trimming and J lost 5 bases; unmatched junction nucleotides: 18. The CDR3 here is CASSQAGTSGGPRSKETQYF. The CDR3 DNA reads as TGTGCCAGCAGCCAAGCAGGAACTAGCGGGGGCCCTCGGTCCAAGGAGACCCAGTACTTC.

A few counts support this clonotype. The V and J genes are TRBV15 and TRBJ2-1; tentative D call: TRBD2 (6 bases). The germline V gene encodes CDR1 LNHNV and CDR2 YYDKDF (reference sequence). The V end was cut by 4 bases, the J end by 4 bases, with 23 bases between. CDR3 size: 18 residues. The CDR3 spells CATSKRTPGGTLYNEQFF. Written as DNA, the CDR3 is TGTGCCACCAGCAAGAGGACCCCCGGCGGGACGTTGTACAATGAGCAGTTCTTC. The full variable domain, completed using reference TRBV15 and TRBJ2-1, is DAMVIQNPRYQVTQFGKPVTLSCSQTLNHNVMYWYQQKSSQAPKLLFHYYDKDFNNEADTPDNFQSRRPNTSFCFLDIRSPGLGDTAMYLCATSKRTPGGTLYNEQFFGPGTRLTVL.

This clonotype showed up just a few times. This chain links TRBV4-3 with TRBJ1-2; TRBD1 is a possible D gene (6 bases). V dropped 2 bases and J dropped 4 bases, with 14 bases sitting between them. The CDR3 contains 15 residues. Germline CDR1 is LGHNA and CDR2 is YSLEER. The CDR3 nucleotides are TGCGCCAGCAGCCAAAACTCGGGGGCTAGCTATGGCTACACCTTC. Protein: CASSQNSGASYGYTF.

The chain is built from TRBV6-6 and TRBJ2-7; D may be TRBD2 (6 bases). Germline V gene sequence: CDR1 MNHNY, CDR2 SVGAGI (reference sequence). V was shortened by 11 bases and J by 7 bases, with 9 bases between the two germline ends. There are 9 residues in the CDR3. In DNA form, the CDR3 reads TGTGCCGCAGGGAGGGAGCAGTACTTC. Translation gives CAAGREQYF.

The rearrangement links TRBV6-6 to TRBJ1-1, with D uncertain. The CDR3 runs to 10 residues. V dropped 2 bases and J dropped 7 bases, with 2 bases sitting between them. CDR1 and CDR2 from the germline V gene are MNHNY and SVGAGI (reference sequence). CDR3 sequence (DNA): TGTGCCAGCAGTTACAATGAAGCTTTCTTT. Protein product: CASSYNEAFF.